This T cell receptor (beta chain) was identified in a study of blood T cell repertoires in COVID-19. Study information: Sources were T cells, B-cell-depleted T cells, or PBMCs; the material itself was cDNA or gDNA.

CDR3 length: 16 residues. V was clipped by 0 bases and J by 6 bases, with 18 bases between them. Germline assignment: CDR1 SGHNT and CDR2 YYREEE (reference sequence). Methods used by the authors: Amplification of reference gene primers provided the estimated nucleated cell counts. Generated by immunoSEQ multiplex PCR, the TCRdb table keeps only in-frame clones and is missing some. That table furnishes V, J and clone size, whereas the DNA furnished D and trimming. Of around 270,000 clones detected, about 85% appear once; the ten largest clones hold 0.87%. This chain joins TRBV5-4 and TRBJ2-5; possibly TRBD2 for D (7 bases). Sequenced sample: peripheral blood. The origin of this receptor is a human donor with COVID-19, enrolled during active disease. The donor label of this sample is uncertain. The CDR3 is CASSLGGGLAAQTQYF. The DNA of the CDR3 is TGTGCCAGCAGCTTGGGGGGGGGCCTAGCTGCACAGACCCAGTACTTC.